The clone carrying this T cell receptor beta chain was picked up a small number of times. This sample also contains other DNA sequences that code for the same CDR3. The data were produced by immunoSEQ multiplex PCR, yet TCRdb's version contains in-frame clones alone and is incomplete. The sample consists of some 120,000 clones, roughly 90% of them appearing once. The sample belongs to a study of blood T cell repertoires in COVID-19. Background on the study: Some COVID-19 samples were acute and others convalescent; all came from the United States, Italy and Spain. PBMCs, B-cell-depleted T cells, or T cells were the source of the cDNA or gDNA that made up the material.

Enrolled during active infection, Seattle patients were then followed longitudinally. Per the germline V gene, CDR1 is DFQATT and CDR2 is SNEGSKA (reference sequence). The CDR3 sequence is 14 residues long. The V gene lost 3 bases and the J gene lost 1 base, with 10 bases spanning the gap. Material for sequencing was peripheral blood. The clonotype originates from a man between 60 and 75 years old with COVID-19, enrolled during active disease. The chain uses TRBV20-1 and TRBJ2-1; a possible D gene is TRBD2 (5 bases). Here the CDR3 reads CSASFEGSYNEQFF. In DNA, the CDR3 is TGCAGTGCTAGTTTCGAGGGATCCTACAATGAGCAGTTCTTC.